One T cell receptor (beta chain) is described in this entry. Its specificity is not known. This sample stems from a study of shared clonotypes between healthy human individuals. Broader study findings: Relative to memory subsets, naive subsets generally showed larger estimated richness.

Every contributor of samples was a Caucasian grown-up residing in Nashville, Tennessee. Germline CDR1 KGHSH, CDR2 LQKENI. V trimming: 4 bases; J trimming: 1 base; junction bases outside the gene matches: 13. The CDR3 totals 17 residues. Measured with immunoSEQ multiplex PCR; TCRdb has only the in-frame clones, and not every one. The table includes some 2,000,000 clones, 90% to 95% detected once. The sequence derives from a man aged 18 to 30 in good health. The V call is TRBV18, the J call TRBJ2-7; 7 bases fit TRBD2. What was sequenced was naive CD4+ T cells sorted from blood. Subset noted: CD45RA+ positively selected. The CDR3, as DNA: TGTGCCAGCTCACACTCTGCCGGGACTACTTCTTCCTACGAGCAGTACTTC. It yields the protein CASSHSAGTTSSYEQYF. The full variable domain, in which reference TRBV18 and TRBJ2-7 provide the parts outside the CDR3, is NAGVMQNPRHLVRRRGQEARLRCSPMKGHSHVYWYRQLPEEGLKFMVYLQKENIIDESGMPKERFSAEFPKEGPSILRIQQVVRGDSAAYFCASSHSAGTTSSYEQYFGPGTRLTVT.